These T cell receptor beta chains were read from a single sample in a study of radiotherapy plus CTLA-4 blockade in lung cancer. Measured with immunoSEQ multiplex PCR; TCRdb has only the in-frame clones, and not every one. The sample contains under 55,000 clones, more than 65% of which appear only once. The starting material was peripheral blood, obtained from a patient treated with radiotherapy plus ipilimumab. The receptor source for this set is a human donor with non-small cell lung cancer who had a partial response to radiotherapy plus ipilimumab. Both conserved end residues are part of each CDR3. Fields, in order: V gene, D gene, clone size, J gene, CDR3 DNA, CDR3 protein. D genes are given only for firm matches. Clone size, where shown, is once, few, many, or a class for clones that have expanded.

TRBV6-5,NA,NA,TRBJ1-5,TGTGCCAGCAAACTCCGACAGAGCAATCAGCCCCAGCATTTT,CASKLRQSNQPQHF
TRBV6-4,NA,NA,TRBJ1-1,TGTGCCAGCCGTTCTGACAGAATGAACACTGAAGCTTTCTTT,CASRSDRMNTEAFF
TRBV15,NA,NA,TRBJ1-4,TGTGCCACCAGCAGAGATCGGAAGGGGACAATAAATGAAAAACTGTTTTTT,CATSRDRKGTINEKLFF
TRBV6-6,NA,NA,TRBJ2-1,TGTGCCAGCAGCCGGGGGACAGAAGTCTACAATGAGCAGTTCTTC,CASSRGTEVYNEQFF
TRBV2,NA,NA,TRBJ1-1,TGTGCCAGCAACCTGTACGGTATGAACACTGAAGCTTTCTTT,CASNLYGMNTEAFF
TRBV5-1,NA,NA,TRBJ1-6,TGCGCCAGCAGCCCGCTCGGACAGAAAAATTCACCCCTCCACTTT,CASSPLGQKNSPLHF
TRBV23-1,NA,NA,TRBJ1-1,TGCGCCAGCAGTCGAAGACGGGGAGGTTTGAACACTGAAGCTTTCTTT,CASSRRRGGLNTEAFF
TRBV6-5,NA,NA,TRBJ2-4,TGTGCCAGCAGTTACTCGACAGGCCTAGCCAAAAACATTCAGTACTTC,CASSYSTGLAKNIQYF
TRBV7-2,NA,few,TRBJ2-1,TGTGCCAGCAGCTTATCGGGCAGGGTCCGCGATGAGCCCTTCTTC,CASSLSGRVRDEPFF
TRBV6-6,NA,once,TRBJ1-3,TGTGCCAGCGTCAGCTCTGGAAACACCATATATTTT,CASVSSGNTIYF
TRBV7-2,TRBD1,NA,TRBJ2-3,TGTGCCAGCAGCTCGTGGACAGGGGGCGGCACAGATACGCAGTATTTT,CASSSWTGGGTDTQYF
TRBV4-2,TRBD2,NA,TRBJ2-5,TGTGCCAGCAGCCAAGGGGCTAGCGGGGGGATCCAAGAGACCCAGTACTTC,CASSQGASGGIQETQYF
TRBV23-1,TRBD2,NA,TRBJ2-7,TGCGCCAGCAGTCAATCGGGGGGGGAGCAGTACTTC,CASSQSGGEQYF
TRBV5-5,NA,NA,TRBJ1-6,TGTGCCAGCAGCTTGACAGCCTCAAATAATTCACCCCTCCACTTT,CASSLTASNNSPLHF
TRBV6-6,NA,NA,TRBJ2-5,TGTGCCGGCCGTGACAGCTCGCAAGAGACCCAGTACTTC,CAGRDSSQETQYF
TRBV2,TRBD1,once,TRBJ2-7,TGTGCCAGCAGTTACCCAACAGGGACAGGGCCTTACGAGCAGTACTTC,CASSYPTGTGPYEQYF
TRBV9,NA,NA,TRBJ1-3,TGTGCCAGCAGCCCGGGGGGGTTTAACGCTGGAAACACCATATATTTT,CASSPGGFNAGNTIYF
TRBV10-2,NA,NA,TRBJ2-3,TGCGCCAGCAGTGAAGTGGGCAGGGTTTCAGATACGCAGTATTTT,CASSEVGRVSDTQYF
TRBV4-1,NA,once,TRBJ2-7,TGCGCCAGCAGCCAAGAGAGCGGCCACGACTACGAGCAGTACTTC,CASSQESGHDYEQYF
TRBV4-1,NA,NA,TRBJ2-5,TGCGCCAGCAGCCAAGAGGCGGGGTTCTTTGGGGAGACCCAGTACTTC,CASSQEAGFFGETQYF
TRBV28,NA,NA,TRBJ1-6,TGTGCCAGCAGTTTCACGCGGGGTTCACCCCTCCACTTT,CASSFTRGSPLHF
TRBV6-1,TRBD2,NA,TRBJ2-7,TGTGCCAGCAGTGAAGTGGGGGGGGACCTATACGAGCAGTACTTC,CASSEVGGDLYEQYF
TRBV2,TRBD2,NA,TRBJ2-2,TGTGCCAGCATGCTAGCGGGGAGCACCGGGGAGCTGTTTTTT,CASMLAGSTGELFF
TRBV7-2,NA,NA,TRBJ2-1,TGTGCCAGCAGCTTAACCTCAGGAACAGCATACAATGAGCAGTTCTTC,CASSLTSGTAYNEQFF
TRBV28,NA,once,TRBJ2-5,TGTGCCAGCAGTTTCTTGGGCAGGGGCGCGGGTGCGGAGACCCAGTACTTC,CASSFLGRGAGAETQYF
TRBV4-2,TRBD2,NA,TRBJ2-1,TGTGCCAGCAGCCAAACGCCGAGCGGGGAGTACAATGAGCAGTTCTTC,CASSQTPSGEYNEQFF
TRBV12-5,NA,once,TRBJ2-2,TGTGCTAGTGGTTCCGGGAACACCGGGGAGCTGTTTTTT,CASGSGNTGELFF
TRBV5-4,NA,NA,TRBJ1-4,TGTGCCAGCAGCTCCCGGCGTGGGGCCTCTAATGAAAAACTGTTTTTT,CASSSRRGASNEKLFF